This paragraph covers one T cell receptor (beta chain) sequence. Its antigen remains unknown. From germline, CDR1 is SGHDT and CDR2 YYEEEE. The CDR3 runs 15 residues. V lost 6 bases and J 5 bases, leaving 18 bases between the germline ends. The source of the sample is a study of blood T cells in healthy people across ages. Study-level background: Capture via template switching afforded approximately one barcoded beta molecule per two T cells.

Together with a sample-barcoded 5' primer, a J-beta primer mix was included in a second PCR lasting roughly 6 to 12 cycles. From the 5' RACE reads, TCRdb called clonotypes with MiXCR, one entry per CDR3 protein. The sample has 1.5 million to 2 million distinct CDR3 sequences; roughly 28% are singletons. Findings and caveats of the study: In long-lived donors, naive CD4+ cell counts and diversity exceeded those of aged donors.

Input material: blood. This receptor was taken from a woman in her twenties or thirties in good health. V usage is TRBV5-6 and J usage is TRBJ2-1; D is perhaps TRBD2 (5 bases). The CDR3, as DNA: TGTGCCAGCACCGGACGGTGGTCCGGGGACAATGAGCAGTTCTTC. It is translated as CASTGRWSGDNEQFF.